Shown below are 32 T cell receptor beta chains from a single sample sequenced in a study of blood T cell repertoires in COVID-19. Sequenced by immunoSEQ multiplex PCR; TCRdb stores in-frame clones only, minus some. The data show 150,000 to 200,000 clones, 70% to 90% seen once. Sequenced input: peripheral blood. These receptors all come from a human donor in a cohort sampled during active COVID-19.

This sequence joins TRBV24-1 and TRBJ2-6; D is unresolved. The V end lost 0 bases, the J end lost 1 base, and 6 bases lay between the germline ends. The CDR3 spans 16 residues. Germline CDR1 KGHDR, CDR2 SFDVKD. This chain's CDR3 is CATSDLAVSGANVLTF. The CDR3 DNA follows: TGTGCCACCAGTGATTTGGCGGTATCTGGGGCCAACGTCCTGACTTTC.

The chain is built from TRBV27 and TRBJ2-7; TRBD1 agrees at 7 bases. CDR1 is MNHEY, CDR2 SMNVEV, per germline (reference sequence). After removal of 2 bases from V and 1 base from J, the junction contained 2 bases not matched to a gene. This CDR3 has 14 amino acids. For the CDR3, the DNA is TGTGCCAGCAGTTTAGAGACAGGGTCCTACGAGCAGTACTTC. The encoded protein is CASSLETGSYEQYF.

This clone has only a few counts. The CDR3 region has the DNA TGTGCCAGCAGCCCCGGGATGGGGAACACTGAAGCTTTCTTT. It codes for CASSPGMGNTEAFF. The V gene is TRBV3-1 (or the pseudogene TRBV3-2), the J gene TRBJ1-1; D unclear. The V and J ends lost 4 bases and 1 base respectively, with 10 bases between them. In germline, CDR1 is LGHDT, CDR2 YNNKEL (reference sequence). This CDR3 has 14 amino acids.

The chain has TRBV6-5 and TRBJ2-5; D might be TRBD2 (5 bases). V lost 5 bases and J 3 bases, leaving 13 bases between the germline ends. The CDR3 contains 14 residues. CDR1 MNHEY and CDR2 SVGAGI come from the germline V gene. The CDR3 loop reads CASSTRRGEETQYF. CDR3 DNA sequence: TGTGCCAGCAGTACCCGTCGGGGTGAAGAGACCCAGTACTTC.

The V call is TRBV6-6, the J call TRBJ1-1; D remains ambiguous. V was pared by 0 bases and J by 11 bases, with 10 bases between. The CDR3 length is 12 residues. Germline CDR1 and CDR2: MNHNY and SVGAGI (reference sequence). The CDR3 bases are TGTGCCAGCAGTTACTCTCCGGGTCGTGCTTTCTTT. Translating it yields CASSYSPGRAFF.

In this sample, this clone turned up once. This chain links TRBV7-9 with TRBJ1-5; D not resolved. CDR3 length: 19 amino acids. Trimming pared 2 bases from V and 0 bases from J, leaving 20 bases between. Germline CDR1 SEHNR, CDR2 FQNEAQ (reference sequence). The CDR3 DNA reads TGTGCCAGCAGCTTACATTTATGGAAGGAGACTTATAGCAATCAGCCCCAGCATTTT. It yields the protein CASSLHLWKETYSNQPQHF.

This clone was picked up a small number of times. The rearrangement links TRBV6-4 to TRBJ2-2; TRBD1 might be the D (5 bases). The CDR3 totals 15 residues. The ends were cut back, 4 bases at V and 1 base at J, with 10 bases in the middle. CDR1 is MRHNA and CDR2 is SNTAGT in the germline V gene. CDR3 protein: CASSGQGGNTGELFF. CDR3 sequence (DNA): TGTGCCAGCAGTGGGCAGGGCGGGAACACCGGGGAGCTGTTTTTT.

The chain combines TRBV18 with TRBJ2-3; TRBD1 aligns across 9 bases. Germline values: CDR1 KGHSH, CDR2 LQKENI. This CDR3 is 15 amino acids long. V lost 4 bases and J lost 3; bases outside the gene matches: 5. CDR3 protein: CASSQQGAWTDTQYF. The DNA for the CDR3 is TGTGCCAGCTCACAACAGGGGGCATGGACAGATACGCAGTATTTT.

This chain uses TRBV5-6 with TRBJ1-4, with unresolved D. The germline CDR1 and CDR2 sequences are SGHDT and YYEEEE. The CDR3 contains 12 residues. V was cut by 1 base and J by 8 bases, with 6 bases left in between. The CDR3 is CASSLRLEKLFF. DNA of the CDR3: TGTGCCAGCAGCTTGAGACTCGAAAAACTGTTTTTT. Using reference TRBV5-6 and TRBJ1-4 for the parts outside the CDR3, the full variable domain is DAGVTQSPTHLIKTRGQQVTLRCSPKSGHDTVSWYQQALGQGPQFIFQYYEEEERQRGNFPDRFSGHQFPNYSSELNVNALLLGDSALYLCASSLRLEKLFFGSGTQLSVL.

V and J are TRBV13 and TRBJ1-5; 9 bases are a match to TRBD1. Germline-derived CDR1 and CDR2 are PRHDT and FYEKMQ (reference sequence). The CDR3 length is 14 residues. The V and J ends lost 4 bases and 7 bases, in that order; junction bases with no gene match: 5. CDR3 residues: CASSSGQGIQPQHF. The CDR3 nucleotides are TGTGCCAGCAGCTCGGGACAGGGCATCCAGCCCCAGCATTTT.

This clone was observed a single time. The chain couples TRBV5-1 to TRBJ2-2, with D unclear. Deletions cut 2 bases from V and 4 bases from J, with 3 bases between. Looked up from germline, CDR1 is SGHRS and CDR2 is YFSETQ. CDR3 length: 12 amino acids. In nucleotides, the CDR3 is TGCGCCAGCAGCTTTAGCACCGGGGAGCTGTTTTTT. Residues: CASSFSTGELFF.

The chain combines TRBV30 with TRBJ1-2, with D possibly TRBD1 on 5 matching bases. Germline V gene lookup returns CDR1 GTSNPN and CDR2 SVGIG (reference sequence). The V and J ends lost 4 bases and 1 base respectively, with 13 bases between them. The length of the CDR3 is 14 residues. Written as DNA, the CDR3 is TGTGCCTGGAATCGTGGGGGGGTTAACTATGGCTACACCTTC. Translating it yields CAWNRGGVNYGYTF.

In this sample, this clone turned up a few times. The chain couples TRBV7-9 to TRBJ2-1; TRBD2 matches at 9 bases. CDR1 is SEHNR and CDR2 is FQNEAQ in the germline V gene (reference sequence). The CDR3 consists of 16 residues. Trimming took 3 bases from V and 5 from J; bases not matched to a gene: 8. For the CDR3, the DNA is TGTGCCAGCAGCTTGGGCGGGGGGGCTAGTAACAATGAGCAGTTCTTC. It codes for CASSLGGGASNNEQFF.

This clone was seen many times. The chain recombines TRBV18 with TRBJ1-1; weak D call: TRBD1 (5 bases). V lost 2 bases, J lost 1 base, and 8 bases lay in between. The CDR3 spans 14 residues. Germline assignment: CDR1 KGHSH and CDR2 LQKENI. DNA for the CDR3: TGTGCCAGCTCACCAAAGACAGAGAACACTGAAGCTTTCTTT. As protein: CASSPKTENTEAFF. Variable domain in full (rest from reference TRBV18 and TRBJ1-1): NAGVMQNPRHLVRRRGQEARLRCSPMKGHSHVYWYRQLPEEGLKFMVYLQKENIIDESGMPKERFSAEFPKEGPSILRIQQVVRGDSAAYFCASSPKTENTEAFFGQGTRLTVV.

V and J are TRBV4-1 and TRBJ2-7; 8 positions agree with TRBD1. The CDR3 consists of 14 residues. Trimming cost V 3 bases and J 2 bases; bases outside gene matches: 3. In germline, CDR1 is MGHRA, CDR2 YSYEKL. The CDR3 nucleotides read TGCGCCAGCAGCCAGCCGGACAGGGCCTACGAGCAGTACTTC. Protein: CASSQPDRAYEQYF.

The gene calls are TRBV7-2 and TRBJ1-5, with D possibly TRBD1 on 5 matching bases. V shed 1 base and J shed 2 bases, with 9 bases lying between them. The germline gives CDR1 SGHTA, CDR2 FQGNSA. The CDR3 is 15 residues long. The CDR3 DNA reads TGTGCCAGCAGCTTAGTTCCGGGGGGCAATCAGCCCCAGCATTTT. This translates into CASSLVPGGNQPQHF. The full variable domain, its missing parts supplied by reference TRBV7-2 and TRBJ1-5, is GAGVSQSPSNKVTEKGKDVELRCDPISGHTALYWYRQSLGQGLEFLIYFQGNSAPDKSGLPSDRFSAERTGGSVSTLTIQRTQQEDSAVYLCASSLVPGGNQPQHFGDGTRLSIL.

The chain links TRBV11-2 to TRBJ1-4, with 9 positions matching TRBD1. Per germline, CDR1 SGHAT and CDR2 FQNNGV. This CDR3 comprises 12 residues. V trimming: 4 bases; J trimming: 15 bases; junction bases outside the gene matches: 6. CDR3 region: CASSSGTGYLFF. The CDR3 DNA reads TGTGCCAGCAGCTCCGGGACAGGGTATTTGTTTTTT.

This clone was seen at least ten times. The rearrangement uses TRBV4-1 and TRBJ2-6; no definite D call. Germline loops: CDR1 MGHRA, CDR2 YSYEKL. Trimming took off 4 bases at V and 0 bases at J, with 10 bases between the two ends. There are 16 residues in the CDR3. Here the CDR3 reads CASSPFGSSGANVLTF. The CDR3 coding sequence is TGCGCCAGCAGCCCTTTCGGTTCCTCTGGGGCCAACGTCCTGACTTTC.

This clone was found once. V usage is TRBV30 and J usage is TRBJ2-1, with 10 bases that match TRBD2. V gave up 0 bases and J gave up 10 bases; unmatched junction bases: 9. From germline, CDR1 is GTSNPN and CDR2 SVGIG (reference sequence). The CDR3 has 15 amino acids. The CDR3, as DNA: TGTGCCTGGAGTGTTCAGAGCGGGAGGGCCCAGGAGCAGTTCTTC. Its protein is CAWSVQSGRAQEQFF.

This clone was detected a few times. The chain links TRBV6-5 to TRBJ1-1; a weak D match, TRBD1 (6 bases). Trimming removed 5 bases at V and 6 bases at J, with 19 bases between. This CDR3 region has 15 residues. Germline lookup yields CDR1 MNHEY and CDR2 SVGAGI. CDR3: CASSRILDKGAEAFF. The CDR3 DNA reads TGTGCCAGCAGTCGGATTCTAGACAAGGGGGCTGAAGCTTTCTTT.

The chain carries TRBV21-1 and TRBJ1-5; TRBD1 is the table's D call, not checked against the DNA. TRBV21-1 is recorded as a pseudogene. The CDR3 totals 17 residues. This CDR3 is CASTVWGHPSFDQPQHF. The CDR3 nucleotides are TGTGCCAGCACCGTTTGGGGACACCCCTCTTTCGACCAGCCCCAGCATTTT.

This chain joins TRBV5-4 and TRBJ1-1, with 7 nucleotides matching TRBD1. The ends lost 4 bases at V and 3 bases at J; junction bases unmatched: 9. Germline-derived CDR1 and CDR2 are SGHNT and YYREEE (reference sequence). CDR3 size: 15 residues. CDR3 DNA sequence: TGTGCCAGCAGCGGAAGACAGGGTAAGGACACTGAAGCTTTCTTT. As protein: CASSGRQGKDTEAFF. Complete variable domain (other parts from reference TRBV5-4 and TRBJ1-1): ETGVTQSPTHLIKTRGQQVTLRCSSQSGHNTVSWYQQALGQGPQFIFQYYREEENGRGNFPPRFSGLQFPNYSSELNVNALELDDSALYLCASSGRQGKDTEAFFGQGTRLTVV.

The chain uses TRBV13 and TRBJ2-2; D is perhaps TRBD2 (5 bases). CDR1 is PRHDT and CDR2 is FYEKMQ in the germline V gene (reference sequence). V was trimmed by 6 bases and J by 6 bases, leaving 11 bases between them. This CDR3 is built from 13 residues. The CDR3 nucleotides are TGTGCCAGCAGGGAGGTTATCTCCGGGGAGCTGTTTTTT. This translates into CASREVISGELFF.

The chain uses TRBV7-9 and TRBJ1-2, with 8 bases fitting TRBD1. CDR3 length equals 15 residues. From germline, CDR1 is SEHNR and CDR2 FQNEAQ (reference sequence). V was clipped by 3 bases and J by 4 bases; unmatched bases: 7. The CDR3 sequence is CASSFQGARGYGYTF. As DNA, the CDR3 is TGTGCCAGCAGCTTTCAGGGGGCGCGAGGCTATGGCTACACCTTC. Full variable domain (outside the CDR3, taken from reference TRBV7-9 and TRBJ1-2): DTGVSQNPRHKITKRGQNVTFRCDPISEHNRLYWYRQTLGQGPEFLTYFQNEAQLEKSRLLSDRFSAERPKGSFSTLEIQRTEQGDSAMYLCASSFQGARGYGYTFGSGTRLTVV.

The chain carries TRBV28 and TRBJ1-2, with TRBD1 matching over 8 bases. Unmatched junction bases numbered 2, after V lost 4 bases and J lost 7 bases. The CDR3 is made up of 12 amino acids. Germline V CDR1 and CDR2: MDHEN, SYDVKM. Here the CDR3 DNA reads TGTGCCAGCAGTTGGACAGGGTCTGGCTACACCTTC. It encodes CASSWTGSGYTF.

This clone was detected a few times. V is TRBV10-3 and J is TRBJ2-2, with a possible D match to TRBD1 (6 bases). The V gene's germline CDR1 is ENHRY and CDR2 SYGVKD. There are 16 residues in the CDR3. V was cut by 0 bases and J by 0 bases, with 8 bases left in between. CDR3 protein: CAISESGTSNTGELFF. The CDR3 DNA reads as TGTGCCATCAGTGAGTCCGGGACATCGAACACCGGGGAGCTGTTTTTT.

The chain has TRBV20-1 and TRBJ2-7; TRBD1 might be the D (5 bases). The CDR3 has 11 residues. The germline gives CDR1 DFQATT, CDR2 SNEGSKA (reference sequence). Trimming shortened V by 3 bases and J by 7 bases, and 10 bases separated the two germline ends. The CDR3 coding sequence is TGCAGTGCTAGCCAGGGCGAAGAGCAGTACTTC. Amino acid sequence: CSASQGEEQYF.

This chain links TRBV3-1 (or the pseudogene TRBV3-2) with TRBJ2-5; TRBD2 matches at 10 bases. With V trimmed by 5 bases and J by 3 bases, 12 bases remained unmatched. This CDR3 spans 17 amino acids. Germline CDR1 reads LGHDT; CDR2 reads YNNKEL (reference sequence). The CDR3 region is CASSTIGLADIEETQYF. As DNA, the CDR3 is TGTGCCAGCAGCACAATAGGACTAGCGGATATAGAAGAGACCCAGTACTTC.

This chain uses TRBV29-1 with TRBJ2-1; D gene uncertain. Germline CDR1 SQVTM, CDR2 ANQGSEA. Trimming removed 4 bases at V and 9 bases at J, with 16 bases between. This CDR3 region has 13 residues. The CDR3 protein is CSVVDSSGGEQFF. CDR3 bases: TGCAGCGTTGTCGACTCCTCCGGCGGTGAGCAGTTCTTC.

This clone was observed a few times. The V call is TRBV4-3, the J call TRBJ2-7; TRBD2 matches 12 bases. The CDR3 covers 16 residues. From germline, CDR1 is LGHNA and CDR2 YSLEER. V lost 3 bases to trimming and J lost 3 bases; unmatched junction nucleotides: 6. For the CDR3, the DNA is TGCGCCAGCAGCCAGGATCGGACTAGCGGGGTCTACGAGCAGTACTTC. Amino acid sequence: CASSQDRTSGVYEQYF.

The chain employs TRBV5-4 and TRBJ1-6; possible D gene TRBD1, 5 bases. The CDR3 covers 15 residues. Germline V gene lookup returns CDR1 SGHNT and CDR2 YYREEE (reference sequence). V was shortened by 2 bases and J by 7 bases, with 13 bases between the two germline ends. CDR3 in amino acids: CASSFRDSRNSPLHF. CDR3 nucleotides: TGTGCCAGCAGCTTTCGGGACTCAAGAAATTCACCCCTCCACTTT.

V usage is TRBV30 and J usage is TRBJ2-7; TRBD1 matches 7 bases. Germline CDR1 and CDR2: GTSNPN and SVGIG (reference sequence). The CDR3 consists of 11 residues. The CDR3 loop reads CGVGGAYEQYF. CDR3 coding DNA: TGTGGGGTAGGGGGCGCCTACGAGCAGTACTTC.